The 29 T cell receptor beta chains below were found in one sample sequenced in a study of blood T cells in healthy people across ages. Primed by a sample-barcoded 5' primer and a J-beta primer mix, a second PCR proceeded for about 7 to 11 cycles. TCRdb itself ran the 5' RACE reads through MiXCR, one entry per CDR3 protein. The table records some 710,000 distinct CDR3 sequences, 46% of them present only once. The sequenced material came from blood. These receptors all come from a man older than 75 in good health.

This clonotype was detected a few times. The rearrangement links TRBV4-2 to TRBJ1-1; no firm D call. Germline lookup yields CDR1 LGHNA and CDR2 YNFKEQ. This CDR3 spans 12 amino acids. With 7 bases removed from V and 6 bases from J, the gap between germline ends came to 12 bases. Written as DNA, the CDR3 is TGTGCCAGCAACCCTGGGGTCTCTGAAGCTTTCTTT. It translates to CASNPGVSEAFF.

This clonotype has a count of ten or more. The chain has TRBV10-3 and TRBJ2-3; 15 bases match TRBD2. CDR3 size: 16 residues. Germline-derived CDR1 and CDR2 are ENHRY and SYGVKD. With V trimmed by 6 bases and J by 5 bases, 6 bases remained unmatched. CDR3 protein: CAIRRTSGRAGDTQYF. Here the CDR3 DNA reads TGTGCCATCAGAAGGACTAGCGGGAGGGCTGGAGATACGCAGTATTTT.

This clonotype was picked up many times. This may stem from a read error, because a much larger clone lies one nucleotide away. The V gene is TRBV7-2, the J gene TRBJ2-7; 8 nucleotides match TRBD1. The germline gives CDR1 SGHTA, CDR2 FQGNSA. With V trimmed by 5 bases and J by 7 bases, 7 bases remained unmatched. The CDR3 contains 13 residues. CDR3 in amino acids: CASSPQGAHEQYF. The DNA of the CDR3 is TGTGCCAGCAGCCCCCAGGGGGCCCATGAGCAGTACTTC.

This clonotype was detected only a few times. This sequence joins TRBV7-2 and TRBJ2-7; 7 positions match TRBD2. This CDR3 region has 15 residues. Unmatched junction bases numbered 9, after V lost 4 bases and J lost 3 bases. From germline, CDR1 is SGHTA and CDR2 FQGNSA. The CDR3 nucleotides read TGTGCCAGCAGCTCTACCGGGGGGAGCTACTACGAGCAGTACTTC. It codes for CASSSTGGSYYEQYF.

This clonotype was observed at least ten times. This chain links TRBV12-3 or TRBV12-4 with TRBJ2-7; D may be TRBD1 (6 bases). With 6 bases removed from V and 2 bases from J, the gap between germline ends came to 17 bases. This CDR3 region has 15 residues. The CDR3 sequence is CASSPGVGATYEQYF. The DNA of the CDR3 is TGTGCCAGCAGCCCCGGGGTGGGGGCAACCTACGAGCAGTACTTC.

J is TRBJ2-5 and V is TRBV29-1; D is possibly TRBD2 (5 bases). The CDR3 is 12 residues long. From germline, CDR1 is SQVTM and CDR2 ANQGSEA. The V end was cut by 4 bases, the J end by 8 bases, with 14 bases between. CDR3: CSVGLKEATQYF. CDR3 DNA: TGCAGCGTTGGACTAAAAGAGGCCACCCAGTACTTC.

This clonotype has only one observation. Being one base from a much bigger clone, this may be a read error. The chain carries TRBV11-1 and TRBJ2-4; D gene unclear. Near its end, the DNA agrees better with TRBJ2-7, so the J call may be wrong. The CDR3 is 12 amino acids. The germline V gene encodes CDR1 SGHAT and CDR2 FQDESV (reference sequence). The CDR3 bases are TGTACCAGCAGCCATACAGAGCGCGAGCAGTACTTC. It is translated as CTSSHTEREQYF.

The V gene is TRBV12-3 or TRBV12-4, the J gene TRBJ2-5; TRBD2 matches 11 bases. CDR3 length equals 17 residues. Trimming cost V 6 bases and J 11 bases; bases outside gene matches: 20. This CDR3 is CASSFPPGTSGGGEQYF. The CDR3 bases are TGTGCCAGCAGCTTTCCCCCCGGGACTAGCGGAGGTGGTGAGCAGTACTTC.

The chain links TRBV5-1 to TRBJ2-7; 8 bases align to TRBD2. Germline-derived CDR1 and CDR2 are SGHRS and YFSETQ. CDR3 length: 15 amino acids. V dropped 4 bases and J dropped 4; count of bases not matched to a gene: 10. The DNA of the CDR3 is TGCGCCAGCAGCGACCGGGGGGGGACAAATTACGAGCAGTACTTC. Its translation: CASSDRGGTNYEQYF.

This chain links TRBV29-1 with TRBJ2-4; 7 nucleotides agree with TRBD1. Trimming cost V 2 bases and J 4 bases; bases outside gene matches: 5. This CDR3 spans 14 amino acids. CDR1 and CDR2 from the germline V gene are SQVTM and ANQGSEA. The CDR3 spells CSVEPTGVKNIQYF. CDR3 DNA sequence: TGCAGCGTTGAACCCACAGGGGTTAAAAACATTCAGTACTTC.

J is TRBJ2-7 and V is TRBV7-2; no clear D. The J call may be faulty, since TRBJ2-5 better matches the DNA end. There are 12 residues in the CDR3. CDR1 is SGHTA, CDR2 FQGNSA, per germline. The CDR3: CASSLDLQTQYF. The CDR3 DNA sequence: TGTGCCAGCAGCTTAGATCTCCAGACCCAGTACTTC.

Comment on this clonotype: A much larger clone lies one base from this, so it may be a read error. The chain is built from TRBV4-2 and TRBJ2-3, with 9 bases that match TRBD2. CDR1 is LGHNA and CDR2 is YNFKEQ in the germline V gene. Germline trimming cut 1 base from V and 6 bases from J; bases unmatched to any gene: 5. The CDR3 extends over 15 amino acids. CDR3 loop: CASSQVGGGADTQYF. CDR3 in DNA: TGTGCCAGCAGCCAAGTCGGCGGGGGGGCGGATACGCAGTATTTT.

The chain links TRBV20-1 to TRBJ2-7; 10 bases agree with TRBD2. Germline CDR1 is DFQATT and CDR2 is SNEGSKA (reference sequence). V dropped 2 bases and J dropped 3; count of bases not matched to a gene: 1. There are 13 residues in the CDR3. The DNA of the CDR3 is TGCAGTGCTAGAACTAGCGGGAACTACGAGCAGTACTTC. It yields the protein CSARTSGNYEQYF.

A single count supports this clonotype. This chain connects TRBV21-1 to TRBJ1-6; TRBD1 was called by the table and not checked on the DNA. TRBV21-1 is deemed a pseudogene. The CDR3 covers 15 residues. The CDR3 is CASSRGAYSNSPLHF. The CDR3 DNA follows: TGTGCCAGCAGCCGGGGGGCGTATTCCAATTCACCCCTCCACTTT.

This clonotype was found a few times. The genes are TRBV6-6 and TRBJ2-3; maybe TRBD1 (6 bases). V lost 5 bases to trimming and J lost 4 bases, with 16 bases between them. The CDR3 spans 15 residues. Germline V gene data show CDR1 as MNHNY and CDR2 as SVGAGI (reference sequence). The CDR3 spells CASSQHRTAADTQYF. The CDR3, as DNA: TGTGCCAGCAGTCAGCACCGGACAGCCGCAGATACGCAGTATTTT.

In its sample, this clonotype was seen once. CDR3 in amino acids: CASSLDPGTPQETQYF. CDR3 bases: TGCGCCAGCAGCTTGGACCCTGGTACTCCCCAAGAGACCCAGTACTTC. This sequence joins TRBV5-1 and TRBJ2-5, with D unresolved. This CDR3 is built from 16 residues. Between the trimmed V and J ends, which lost 0 bases and 1 base, there was a span of 13 bases. Germline loops: CDR1 SGHRS, CDR2 YFSETQ.

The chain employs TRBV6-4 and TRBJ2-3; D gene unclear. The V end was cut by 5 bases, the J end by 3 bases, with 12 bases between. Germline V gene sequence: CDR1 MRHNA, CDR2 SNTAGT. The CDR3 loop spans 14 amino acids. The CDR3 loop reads CASSLESRTDTQYF. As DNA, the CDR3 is TGTGCCAGCAGTCTGGAGTCACGTACAGATACGCAGTATTTT.

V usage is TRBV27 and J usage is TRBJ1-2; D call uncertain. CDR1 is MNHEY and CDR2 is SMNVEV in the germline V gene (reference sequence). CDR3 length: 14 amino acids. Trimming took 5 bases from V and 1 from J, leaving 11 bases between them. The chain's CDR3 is CASSAGRFNYGYTF. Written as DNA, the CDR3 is TGTGCCAGCAGTGCTGGGCGTTTTAACTATGGCTACACCTTC.

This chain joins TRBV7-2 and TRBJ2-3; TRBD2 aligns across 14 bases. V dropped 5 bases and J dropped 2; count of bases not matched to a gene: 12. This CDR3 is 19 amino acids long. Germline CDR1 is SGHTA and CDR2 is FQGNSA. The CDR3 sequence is CASSPEGLAGATNTDTQYF. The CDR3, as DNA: TGTGCCAGCAGCCCGGAGGGACTAGCGGGAGCTACTAACACAGATACGCAGTATTTT.

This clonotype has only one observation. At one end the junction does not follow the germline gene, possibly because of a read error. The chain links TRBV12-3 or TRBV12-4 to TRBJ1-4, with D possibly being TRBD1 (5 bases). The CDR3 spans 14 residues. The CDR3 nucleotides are TGTACCAGCAGTTTGGGGGCAACTAATGAAAAACTGTTTTTT. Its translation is CTSSLGATNEKLFF.

The CDR3, as DNA: TGTGCCAGCAGTGGACAGGGAAGTGAAAAACTGTTTTTT. Its translation is CASSGQGSEKLFF. V usage is TRBV7-2 and J usage is TRBJ1-4; 8 positions agree with TRBD1. With 6 bases clipped from V and 7 bases from J, the junction kept 4 bases outside the gene matches. Germline lookup yields CDR1 SGHTA and CDR2 FQGNSA. The CDR3 runs 13 residues.

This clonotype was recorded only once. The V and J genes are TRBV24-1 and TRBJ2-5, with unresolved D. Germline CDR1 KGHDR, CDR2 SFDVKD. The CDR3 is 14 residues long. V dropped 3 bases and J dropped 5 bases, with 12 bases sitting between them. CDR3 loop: CATSDTRKTETQYF. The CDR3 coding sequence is TGTGCCACCAGTGATACCCGGAAGACGGAGACCCAGTACTTC.

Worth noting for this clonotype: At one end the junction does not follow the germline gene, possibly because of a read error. CDR3 loop: CASSDSERDEQYF. In nucleotides, the CDR3 is TGTGCCAGCAGTGACTCGGAAAGAGATGAGCAGTACTTC. This chain links TRBV6-2 or TRBV6-3 with TRBJ2-7; no clear D gene. This CDR3 is built from 13 residues. Germline V gives CDR1 MNHEY, CDR2 SVGEGT.

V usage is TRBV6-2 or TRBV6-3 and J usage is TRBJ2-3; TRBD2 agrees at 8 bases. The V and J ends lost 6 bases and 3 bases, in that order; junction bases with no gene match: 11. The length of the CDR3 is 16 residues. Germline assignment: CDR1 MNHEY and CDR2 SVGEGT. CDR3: CASRNPRAGDTDTQYF. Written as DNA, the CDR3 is TGTGCCAGCAGAAATCCCCGAGCGGGGGATACAGATACGCAGTATTTT.

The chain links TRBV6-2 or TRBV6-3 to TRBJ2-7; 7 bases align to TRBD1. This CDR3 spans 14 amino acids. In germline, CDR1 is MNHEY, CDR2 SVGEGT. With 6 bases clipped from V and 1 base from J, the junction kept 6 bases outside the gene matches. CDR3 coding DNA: TGTGCCAGCAGCACCGGACAGGAGTCCTACGAGCAGTACTTC. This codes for CASSTGQESYEQYF.

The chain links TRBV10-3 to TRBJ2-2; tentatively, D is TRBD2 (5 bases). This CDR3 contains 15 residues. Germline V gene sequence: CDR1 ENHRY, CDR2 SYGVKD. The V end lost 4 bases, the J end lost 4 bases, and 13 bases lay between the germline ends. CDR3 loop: CAISVSGATTGELFF. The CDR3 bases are TGTGCCATCAGTGTGAGCGGCGCGACCACCGGGGAGCTGTTTTTT.

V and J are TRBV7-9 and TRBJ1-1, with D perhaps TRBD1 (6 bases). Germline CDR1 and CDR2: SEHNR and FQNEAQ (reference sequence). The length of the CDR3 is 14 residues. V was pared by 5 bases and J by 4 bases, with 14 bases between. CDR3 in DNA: TGTGCCAGCAGCCCGCAGGGGTTGGGCACTGAAGCTTTCTTT. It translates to CASSPQGLGTEAFF. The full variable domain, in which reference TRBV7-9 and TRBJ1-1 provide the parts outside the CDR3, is DTGVSQNPRHKITKRGQNVTFRCDPISEHNRLYWYRQTLGQGPEFLTYFQNEAQLEKSRLLSDRFSAERPKGSFSTLEIQRTEQGDSAMYLCASSPQGLGTEAFFGQGTRLTVV.

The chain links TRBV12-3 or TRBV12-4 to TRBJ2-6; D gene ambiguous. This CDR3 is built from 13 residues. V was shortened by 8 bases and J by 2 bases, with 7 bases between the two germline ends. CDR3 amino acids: CASLLAGANVLTF. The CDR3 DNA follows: TGTGCCAGCCTTCTAGCTGGGGCCAACGTCCTGACTTTC.

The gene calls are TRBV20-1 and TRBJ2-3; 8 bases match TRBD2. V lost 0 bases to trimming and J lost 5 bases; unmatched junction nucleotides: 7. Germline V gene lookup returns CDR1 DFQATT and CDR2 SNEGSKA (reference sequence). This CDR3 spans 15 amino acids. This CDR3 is CSARDGRAGLDTQYF. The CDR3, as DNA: TGCAGTGCTAGAGACGGGAGGGCCGGTTTAGATACGCAGTATTTT.